This entry lists 14 T cell receptor beta chains sequenced from one sample in a study of blood T cell repertoires in COVID-19. The repertoire was sequenced with immunoSEQ multiplex PCR; TCRdb's copy has only in-frame clones and lacks some. The repertoire holds more than 200,000 clones, 70% to 90% seen once, with over 4.5% in the top ten. The sequencing input was peripheral blood. The receptors originated from a man aged 80 or over with acute or convalescent COVID-19.

The chain's CDR3 is CASSLLGARGTEAFF. CDR3 nucleotide sequence: TGTGCCAGCAGCTTGTTGGGTGCCCGGGGCACTGAAGCTTTCTTT. V is TRBV7-9 and J is TRBJ1-1; D gene unclear. The V gene lost 3 bases and the J gene lost 4 bases, with 15 bases spanning the gap. The CDR3 runs to 15 residues. From germline, CDR1 is SEHNR and CDR2 FQNEAQ (reference sequence).

The V call is TRBV24-1, the J call TRBJ1-1; 8 bases match TRBD1. CDR1 KGHDR and CDR2 SFDVKD come from the germline V gene. Unmatched junction bases numbered 5, after V lost 4 bases and J lost 2 bases. The CDR3 loop spans 15 amino acids. This CDR3 reads CATSDPGTGNTEAFF. CDR3 DNA sequence: TGTGCCACCAGTGACCCAGGGACAGGCAACACTGAAGCTTTCTTT.

The rearrangement joins TRBV7-2 to TRBJ1-2, with 9 bases fitting TRBD1. This CDR3 contains 14 residues. The junction had 4 bases not matched to a gene; V was cut back by 5 bases and J by 3 bases. Germline lookup yields CDR1 SGHTA and CDR2 FQGNSA. CDR3 in DNA: TGTGCCAGCAGCCCACAGGGGGCTGACTATGGCTACACCTTC. Protein product: CASSPQGADYGYTF.

V is TRBV18 and J is TRBJ2-1, with 12 bases identical to TRBD1. Germline V gene sequence: CDR1 KGHSH, CDR2 LQKENI. This CDR3 has 14 residues. V lost 1 base to trimming and J lost 10 bases; unmatched junction nucleotides: 2. Here the CDR3 reads CASSPLGTGGEQFF. CDR3 bases: TGTGCCAGCTCACCACTAGGGACAGGGGGCGAGCAGTTCTTC.

This chain links TRBV21-1 with TRBJ2-5; the table's TRBD1 call for D was not verified on the DNA. TRBV21-1 corresponds to a pseudogene. The CDR3 runs 15 residues. The CDR3 region is CASCGGGQGRETQYF. In DNA form, the CDR3 reads TGTGCCAGCTGCGGGGGGGGACAGGGGAGAGAGACCCAGTACTTC.

The V and J genes are TRBV4-1 and TRBJ2-1; 11 bases match TRBD2. Germline loops: CDR1 MGHRA, CDR2 YSYEKL. The CDR3 is 15 amino acids. The V segment lost 4 bases and the J segment 12 bases; nucleotides outside the gene matches: 11. This CDR3 is CASSLTSGDQMRQFF. As DNA, the CDR3 is TGCGCCAGCAGCCTGACTAGCGGGGACCAGATGCGGCAGTTCTTC.

The V and J genes are TRBV7-9 and TRBJ2-7, with TRBD2 identical over 13 bases. With 1 base clipped from V and 3 bases from J, the junction kept 0 bases outside the gene matches. Germline V gives CDR1 SEHNR, CDR2 FQNEAQ (reference sequence). The CDR3 has 15 amino acids. The CDR3 sequence: CASSLGLAGGYEQYF. CDR3 DNA sequence: TGTGCCAGCAGCTTAGGACTAGCGGGAGGCTACGAGCAGTACTTC.

The J gene is TRBJ1-4, the V gene TRBV6-1; no firm D call. The V end was cut by 2 bases, the J end by 7 bases, with 17 bases between. The CDR3 runs 16 residues. Germline V gene lookup returns CDR1 MNHNS and CDR2 SASEGT. The CDR3: CASSEPFGSGREKLFF. The CDR3 nucleotides read TGTGCCAGCAGTGAACCGTTTGGGAGTGGACGTGAAAAACTGTTTTTT.

The CDR3 DNA reads as TGTGCCAGCAGTTTTGGGGGCCGGAGCTCCTACGAGCAGTACTTC. It specifies CASSFGGRSSYEQYF. The V gene is TRBV14, the J gene TRBJ2-7, with D possibly matching TRBD1 (6 bases). V was clipped by 6 bases and J by 0 bases, with 15 bases between them. Germline V gives CDR1 SGHDN, CDR2 FVKESK. The CDR3 extends over 15 amino acids.

The chain carries TRBV5-1 and TRBJ2-3, with unresolved D. CDR3 length: 14 amino acids. Per germline, CDR1 SGHRS and CDR2 YFSETQ. The V gene lost 1 base and the J gene lost 6 bases, with 12 bases spanning the gap. DNA for the CDR3: TGCGCCAGCAGCTTGTTTCGGATGGGCGATACGCAGTATTTT. Residues: CASSLFRMGDTQYF.

The J gene is TRBJ1-1, the V gene TRBV6-5; TRBD1 matches 9 bases. The germline V gene encodes CDR1 MNHEY and CDR2 SVGAGI. The CDR3 length is 15 residues. Trimming removed 6 bases from V and 6 bases from J; junction bases left unmatched: 11. As DNA, the CDR3 is TGTGCCAGCAGCTTTCGTAGGGGACAGGGCCCTGAAGCTTTCTTT. This gives the protein CASSFRRGQGPEAFF.

The rearrangement links TRBV19 to TRBJ2-4; 9 bases fit TRBD1. Unmatched junction bases numbered 10, after V lost 6 bases and J lost 1 base. CDR1 and CDR2 (germline): LNHDA, SQIVND (reference sequence). This CDR3 has 17 residues. The CDR3 sequence is CASSPEGQGRAKNIQYF. In DNA, the CDR3 is TGTGCCAGTAGCCCAGAGGGACAGGGTAGGGCCAAAAACATTCAGTACTTC.

The chain joins TRBV19 to TRBJ2-3; TRBD2 matches 9 bases. The germline V gene encodes CDR1 LNHDA and CDR2 SQIVND (reference sequence). This CDR3 region has 15 residues. Trimming removed 4 bases from V and 1 base from J; junction bases left unmatched: 3. The DNA of the CDR3 is TGTGCCAGTAGTAAACGGACTAGCGGCACAGATACGCAGTATTTT. It codes for CASSKRTSGTDTQYF.

The rearrangement links TRBV18 to TRBJ2-1; D is unresolved. This CDR3 spans 14 amino acids. V gave up 5 bases and J gave up 4 bases, with 12 bases separating them. The germline V gene encodes CDR1 KGHSH and CDR2 LQKENI. The CDR3 is CASSVLEEYNEQFF. The CDR3 nucleotides read TGTGCCAGCTCAGTTCTAGAAGAATACAATGAGCAGTTCTTC. Drawing the rest from reference TRBV18 and TRBJ2-1, the complete variable domain is NAGVMQNPRHLVRRRGQEARLRCSPMKGHSHVYWYRQLPEEGLKFMVYLQKENIIDESGMPKERFSAEFPKEGPSILRIQQVVRGDSAAYFCASSVLEEYNEQFFGPGTRLTVL.